Sequencing of this T cell receptor beta chain was carried out in a study of blood T cells in healthy people across ages. The study, taken as a whole, reports: Unsorted PBMCs prevented conclusive naive versus antigen-experienced comparison.

A second PCR, run for 7 to 11 cycles, used a sample-barcoded 5' primer plus a J-beta primer mix. A single record per CDR3 protein comes from TCRdb applying MiXCR to the 5' RACE reads. The sample yields approximately 940,000 distinct CDR3 sequences, 40% to 60% seen once. Points on this clonotype: Its target is unknown.

V lost 0 bases, J lost 5 bases, and 13 bases lay in between. The CDR3 runs to 14 residues. The V gene's germline CDR1 is SQVTM and CDR2 ANQGSEA. The sequencing sample was made of blood. The source is a man aged 25-45 years in good health. The chain employs TRBV29-1 and TRBJ2-5; TRBD1 is a possible D gene (6 bases). The CDR3 nucleotides read TGCAGCGTTGAAGATCTCCTGGGGGCGGAGACCCAGTACTTC. It codes for CSVEDLLGAETQYF.